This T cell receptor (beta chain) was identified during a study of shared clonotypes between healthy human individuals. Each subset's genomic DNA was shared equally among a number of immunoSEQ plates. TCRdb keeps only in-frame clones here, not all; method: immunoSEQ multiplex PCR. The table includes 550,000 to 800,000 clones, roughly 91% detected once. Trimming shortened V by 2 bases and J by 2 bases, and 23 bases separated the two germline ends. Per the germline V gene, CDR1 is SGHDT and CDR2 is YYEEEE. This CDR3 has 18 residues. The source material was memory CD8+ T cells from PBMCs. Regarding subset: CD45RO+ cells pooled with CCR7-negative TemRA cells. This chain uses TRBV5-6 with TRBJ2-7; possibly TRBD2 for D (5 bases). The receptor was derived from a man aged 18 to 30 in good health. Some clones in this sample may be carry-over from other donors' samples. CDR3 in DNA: TGTGCCAGCAGCTTTCAATGGACGGAGGACGAGAATCCCTACGAGCAGTACTTC. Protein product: CASSFQWTEDENPYEQYF.